This T cell receptor (beta chain) was sequenced for a study of Graves' ophthalmopathy and Graves' hyperthyroidism. Overall study context: The authors collected peripheral blood at initial diagnosis, before any treatment. Study outcomes and limitations: Built on 13 signatures, a model told ophthalmopathy apart from stable hyperthyroidism with 85% to 90% sensitivity and less than 82% specificity.

V was clipped by 4 bases and J by 4 bases, with 16 bases between them. CDR3 length: 15 residues. About this clonotype: The antigen remains undetermined.

Amplification of TCR beta CDR3 regions used RNA transcripts. RT-PCR with HTBI primers came first, then second-round multiplex PCR. TCRdb reprocessed the multiplex PCR reads with MiXCR, giving one entry per CDR3 protein. Here the sample spans almost 750,000 distinct CDR3 sequences, 40% being singletons. This sequence was found in an adult man with Graves' ophthalmopathy. The chain employs TRBV12-3 or TRBV12-4 and TRBJ1-1; D gene ambiguous. The sample was peripheral blood. The CDR3 bases are TGTGCCAGCAGTTCCTGGCTACCCGCCGGCACTGAAGCTTTCTTT. This translates into CASSSWLPAGTEAFF.